The clone carrying this T cell receptor (beta chain) was recorded once. Its antigen is not known. The sample comes from a study of T cell repertoires in cytomegalovirus infection. The study, taken as a whole, reports: HLA-C-restricted CMV clonotypes gave the most frequent clonotype in two of eight donors.

TCRdb re-analysed the reads in MiXCR, keeping a single row per CDR3 protein. The sample consists of 680,000 or so distinct CDR3 sequences, approximately 33% of them appearing once. This TCR came from a human donor in good health (CMV status not recorded). Some clones in this sample may be carry-over from other donors' samples. The sample in question was cultured PBMCs, obtained from culture after CMV antigen stimulation.

In nucleotides, the CDR3 is TGTGCCAGCAAGGGGGGGCGGGGACAAGCCTACAATGAGCAGTTCTTC. Protein sequence: CASKGGRGQAYNEQFF. V is TRBV6-1 and J is TRBJ2-1; D is perhaps TRBD2 (7 bases). Trimming pared 7 bases from V and 2 bases from J, leaving 18 bases between. Germline V gene sequence: CDR1 MNHNS, CDR2 SASEGT. The CDR3 loop spans 16 amino acids.